The 20 T cell receptor beta chains in this list originate from one sample, sequenced in a study of T cell repertoires in cytomegalovirus infection. TCRdb redid the calling of the reads with MiXCR, one entry per CDR3 protein. The sample has some 200,000 distinct CDR3 sequences; 35% to 40% are singletons. These receptors are not linked to any known antigen. This sample comprised CD8+ T cells from cultured PBMCs, obtained from culture after CMV antigen stimulation. These receptor sequences come from a human donor in good health (CMV status not recorded). Some clones in this sample may be carry-over from other donors' samples.

A single count supports this clonotype. This chain joins TRBV28 and TRBJ2-1; 7 positions match TRBD1. This CDR3 region has 12 residues. Germline lookup yields CDR1 MDHEN and CDR2 SYDVKM. V was clipped by 8 bases and J by 8 bases; unmatched bases: 6. CDR3 nucleotide sequence: TGTGCCAGCCGTAGAGGGGGCGATGAGCAGTTCTTC. It codes for CASRRGGDEQFF.

J is TRBJ2-7 and V is TRBV11-1; weak D call: TRBD2 (6 bases). Looked up from germline, CDR1 is SGHAT and CDR2 is FQDESV (reference sequence). This CDR3 has 14 amino acids. The ends were cut back, 3 bases at V and 2 bases at J, with 11 bases in the middle. The CDR3 is CASSLEAGPYEQYF. The CDR3 DNA reads TGTGCCAGCAGCTTGGAAGCGGGTCCCTACGAGCAGTACTTC.

This clonotype appeared a few times. The rearrangement uses TRBV29-1 and TRBJ2-1, with D perhaps TRBD1 (5 bases). V lost 6 bases and J 3 bases, leaving 18 bases between the germline ends. Germline assignment: CDR1 SQVTM and CDR2 ANQGSEA. CDR3 length equals 15 residues. The CDR3 region has the DNA TGCAGCGTAGACCGGACCGAAGACAGCTACAATGAGCAGTTCTTC. Protein: CSVDRTEDSYNEQFF.

This clonotype was detected a few times. V and J are TRBV7-8 and TRBJ2-1; the D gene could be TRBD1 or TRBD2 (5 bases each). Trimming took 5 bases from V and 6 from J, leaving 17 bases between them. Germline lookup yields CDR1 SGHVS and CDR2 FQNEAQ. This CDR3 has 15 residues. CDR3 region: CASSHRRDPTNEQFF. The CDR3 DNA follows: TGTGCCAGCAGCCATCGCCGGGACCCCACCAATGAGCAGTTCTTC.

This chain connects TRBV6-6 to TRBJ2-7; 8 bases map to TRBD1. Germline-derived CDR1 and CDR2 are MNHNY and SVGAGI (reference sequence). This CDR3 is built from 15 residues. V lost 7 bases to trimming and J lost 0 bases; unmatched junction nucleotides: 8. The chain's CDR3 is CASNLRQGSSYEQYF. The CDR3 DNA reads as TGTGCCAGCAACCTTCGACAGGGGAGCTCCTACGAGCAGTACTTC.

The chain combines TRBV13 with TRBJ1-2; D unclear. The CDR3 sequence is 15 residues long. Germline V CDR1 and CDR2: PRHDT, FYEKMQ (reference sequence). The germline V and J ends were trimmed by 6 bases and 0 bases, with 14 bases remaining between them. The CDR3 coding sequence is TGTGCCAGCAGTCACCGGCAGGTTTCTAACTATGGCTACACCTTC. It is translated as CASSHRQVSNYGYTF.

This clonotype was seen only a few times. This chain links TRBV4-1 with TRBJ2-2; TRBD1 matches at 7 bases. V trimming: 8 bases; J trimming: 6 bases; junction bases outside the gene matches: 15. The germline V gene has CDR1 MGHRA and CDR2 YSYEKL. This CDR3 has 16 residues. CDR3 loop: CASPARRQGIAGELFF. The CDR3 nucleotides are TGCGCCAGCCCCGCACGGCGACAGGGCATTGCCGGGGAGCTGTTTTTT.

This clonotype was detected only a few times. The V call is TRBV7-8, the J call TRBJ1-1; TRBD1 is a possible D gene (5 bases). Germline V gives CDR1 SGHVS, CDR2 FQNEAQ. The germline V and J ends were trimmed by 5 bases and 8 bases, with 15 bases remaining between them. CDR3 length equals 13 residues. The CDR3 nucleotides are TGTGCCAGCAGCCCCACCCAGGGTGACGAAGCTTTCTTT. It specifies CASSPTQGDEAFF.

The gene calls are TRBV9 and TRBJ1-4; TRBD1 matches 10 bases. The CDR3 extends over 15 amino acids. V shed 4 bases and J 5 bases; nucleotides not matched to a gene: 5. CDR1 and CDR2 (germline): SGDLS, YYNGEE. CDR3 sequence: CASSPRGQGNEKLFF. The CDR3 DNA sequence: TGTGCCAGCAGCCCCCGGGGACAGGGGAATGAAAAACTGTTTTTT.

In this sample, this clonotype turned up a few times. The V call is TRBV6-4, the J call TRBJ2-1; 11 positions agree with TRBD2. The CDR3 runs 15 residues. CDR1 MRHNA and CDR2 SNTAGT come from the germline V gene. Germline trimming cut 6 bases from V and 4 bases from J; bases unmatched to any gene: 5. As DNA, the CDR3 is TGTGCCAGCAGCGCCTTAGCGGGAGGGTACAATGAGCAGTTCTTC. Translation gives CASSALAGGYNEQFF.

This chain uses TRBV12-3 or TRBV12-4 with TRBJ1-1, with a possible D match to TRBD1 (6 bases). V lost 6 bases, J lost 8 bases, and 22 bases lay in between. CDR3 size: 15 residues. CDR3 residues: CASSLLAGATSEAFF. Here the CDR3 DNA reads TGTGCCAGCAGCCTCCTTGCAGGGGCTACATCGGAAGCTTTCTTT.

CDR3 sequence: CASSPGQNYEQYF. CDR3 nucleotides: TGTGCCAGCAGCCCGGGACAGAACTACGAGCAGTACTTC. The rearrangement links TRBV27 to TRBJ2-7; TRBD1 matches at 7 bases. Germline V CDR1 and CDR2: MNHEY, SMNVEV (reference sequence). After removal of 6 bases from V and 3 bases from J, the junction contained 5 bases not matched to a gene. The CDR3 is made up of 13 amino acids.

Many counts were recorded for this clonotype. V gene TRBV20-1 combines with J gene TRBJ2-1, with 8 bases lining up with TRBD1. The CDR3 is 10 amino acids. The germline V gene has CDR1 DFQATT and CDR2 SNEGSKA (reference sequence). CDR3 nucleotides: TGCAGCACAGGGGGCAATGAGCAGTTCTTC. It codes for CSTGGNEQFF.

CDR3: CASSQDEGGEGNQPQHF. CDR3 DNA: TGTGCCAGCAGCCAAGATGAGGGGGGAGAGGGAAATCAGCCCCAGCATTTT. J is TRBJ1-5 and V is TRBV4-2; the D gene is possibly TRBD1 (6 bases). In germline, CDR1 is LGHNA, CDR2 YNFKEQ. This CDR3 comprises 17 residues. The V end was cut by 0 bases, the J end by 4 bases, with 16 bases between.

V usage is TRBV2 and J usage is TRBJ2-3; the D is unclear. Germline CDR1 reads SNHLY; CDR2 reads FYNNEI. This CDR3 region has 11 residues. V was pared by 7 bases and J by 5 bases, with 7 bases between. The CDR3 coding sequence is TGTGCCAGCAATCGGAAAGATACGCAGTATTTT. Translation: CASNRKDTQYF.

In this sample, this clonotype turned up many times. The J gene is TRBJ1-4, the V gene TRBV7-2; TRBD1 agrees at 7 bases. The length of the CDR3 is 17 residues. The ends lost 0 bases at V and 4 bases at J; junction bases unmatched: 8. Germline assignment: CDR1 SGHTA and CDR2 FQGNSA. CDR3 nucleotides: TGTGCCAGCAGCTTAGCTAGAAGTGACAGGGTTAATGAAAAACTGTTTTTT. Protein: CASSLARSDRVNEKLFF. The variable domain in full, with the rest retrieved from reference TRBV7-2 and TRBJ1-4, is GAGVSQSPSNKVTEKGKDVELRCDPISGHTALYWYRQSLGQGLEFLIYFQGNSAPDKSGLPSDRFSAERTGGSVSTLTIQRTQQEDSAVYLCASSLARSDRVNEKLFFGSGTQLSVL.

The table lists this clonotype with a few counts. The chain couples TRBV11-2 to TRBJ2-1; a possible D gene is TRBD1 (5 bases). Trimming stripped 0 bases from V and 7 bases from J, with 22 bases between. This CDR3 contains 18 residues. CDR1 is SGHAT and CDR2 is FQNNGV in the germline V gene. In nucleotides, the CDR3 is TGTGCCAGCAGCTTAGATCCCAGGATGAAGGGGCGGCGAAATGAGCAGTTCTTC. Its translation is CASSLDPRMKGRRNEQFF.

The chain carries TRBV28 and TRBJ2-5; D might be TRBD2 (5 bases). Germline V gene data show CDR1 as MDHEN and CDR2 as SYDVKM. This CDR3 is built from 16 residues. V lost 6 bases and J lost 1, with 18 bases in between. CDR3 region: CASRPESGALQETQYF. In DNA, the CDR3 is TGTGCCAGCAGGCCCGAGAGCGGAGCCCTCCAAGAGACCCAGTACTTC. Based on the CDR3 plus reference TRBV28 and TRBJ2-5, the full variable domain is DVKVTQSSRYLVKRTGEKVFLECVQDMDHENMFWYRQDPGLGLRLIYFSYDVKMKEKGDIPEGYSVSREKKERFSLILESASTNQTSMYLCASRPESGALQETQYFGPGTRLLVL.

This clonotype was observed a few times. The chain recombines TRBV7-9 with TRBJ2-1; 8 positions match TRBD1. V trimming: 5 bases; J trimming: 4 bases; junction bases outside the gene matches: 10. Germline V CDR1 and CDR2: SEHNR, FQNEAQ (reference sequence). This CDR3 is built from 16 residues. CDR3 bases: TGTGCCAGCAGCCAGGCCGGGACAGGACCTTACAATGAGCAGTTCTTC. This encodes CASSQAGTGPYNEQFF.

This clonotype has a count of ten or more. This chain joins TRBV7-2 and TRBJ2-7; 8 bases match TRBD2. Germline-derived CDR1 and CDR2 are SGHTA and FQGNSA. V was clipped by 5 bases and J by 6 bases; unmatched bases: 6. This CDR3 is 13 amino acids long. CDR3 nucleotide sequence: TGTGCCAGCAGCGCGAGTGCGGGAGGCGAGCAGTACTTC. It codes for CASSASAGGEQYF.